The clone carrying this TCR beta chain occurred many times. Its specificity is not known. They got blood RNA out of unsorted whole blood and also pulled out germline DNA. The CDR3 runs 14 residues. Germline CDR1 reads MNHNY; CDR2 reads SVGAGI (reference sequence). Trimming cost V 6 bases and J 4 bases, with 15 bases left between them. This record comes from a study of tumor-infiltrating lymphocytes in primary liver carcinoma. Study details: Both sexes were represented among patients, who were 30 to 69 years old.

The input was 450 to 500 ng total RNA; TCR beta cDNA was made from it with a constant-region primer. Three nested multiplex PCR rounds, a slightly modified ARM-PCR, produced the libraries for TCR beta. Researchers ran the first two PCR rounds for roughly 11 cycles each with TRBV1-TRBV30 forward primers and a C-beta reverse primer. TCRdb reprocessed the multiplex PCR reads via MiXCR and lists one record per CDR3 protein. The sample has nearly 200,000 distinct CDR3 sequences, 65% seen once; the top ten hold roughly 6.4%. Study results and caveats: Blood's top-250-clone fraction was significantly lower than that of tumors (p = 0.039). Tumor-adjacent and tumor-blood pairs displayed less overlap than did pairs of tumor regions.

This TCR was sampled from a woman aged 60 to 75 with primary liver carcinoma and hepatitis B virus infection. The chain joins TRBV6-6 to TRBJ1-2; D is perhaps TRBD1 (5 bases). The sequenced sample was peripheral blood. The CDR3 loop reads CASSPGGWGYGYTF. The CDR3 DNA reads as TGTGCCAGCAGCCCCGGGGGGTGGGGCTATGGCTACACCTTC.